This T cell receptor (beta chain) was captured by sequencing in a study of shared clonotypes between healthy human individuals. The germline CDR1 and CDR2 sequences are SGHTA and FQGNSA. Trimming stripped 1 base from V and 7 bases from J, with 13 bases between. The length of the CDR3 is 14 residues. Every donor, a Caucasian adult, lived in Nashville, Tennessee. Original processing notes: Quality scores were absent from the junction-only immunoSEQ sequences, so filtering differed. Profiling relied on immunoSEQ multiplex PCR, and the TCRdb table lists in-frame clones only, not all of them. V, J and clone size are those of that table, while D and trimming were read from the DNA. Of roughly 1.5 million clones in the sample, around 98% are singletons; the top ten hold roughly 0.4%.

This sequence originates from a man under 40 in good health. Sequencing was done on a sample of naive CD4+ T cells sorted from blood. Subset reported: CD45RA+ positively selected. The chain joins TRBV7-2 to TRBJ1-2; unclear D gene. CDR3 residues: CASSLGPRSSGYTF. As DNA, the CDR3 is TGTGCCAGCAGCTTAGGACCAAGGAGCAGTGGCTACACCTTC.